This is a list of T cell receptor beta chains from one sample in a study of blood T cell repertoires in COVID-19. TCRdb's copy holds only in-frame clones and misses some; the assay was immunoSEQ multiplex PCR. Here the sample spans 90,000 to 100,000 clones, around nine tenths being singletons. The sample taken for sequencing was peripheral blood. All receptors come from a human donor in a cohort sampled during active COVID-19. Each CDR3 is given with its conserved first and last residue. D genes are given only for firm matches. For some rows the clone size is stated as once, few or many, or as a class when expanded; others skip it.

V gene,D gene,J gene,clone size,CDR3 protein,CDR3 DNA
TRBV7-8,-,TRBJ2-1,once,CASSLGDYSGSDEQFF,TGTGCCAGCAGCTTAGGCGACTACAGTGGGTCCGATGAGCAGTTCTTC
TRBV9,-,TRBJ1-2,-,CASSVAPDSGGYTF,TGTGCCAGCAGCGTAGCCCCGGACTCGGGAGGCTACACCTTC
TRBV27,TRBD1,TRBJ2-7,once,CASSRDRFYEQYF,TGTGCCAGCAGCCGGGACAGGTTCTACGAGCAGTACTTC
TRBV6-5,-,TRBJ2-1,-,CASSLGATRNEQFF,TGTGCCAGCAGTTTGGGGGCTACTCGGAATGAGCAGTTCTTC
TRBV18,-,TRBJ1-3,-,CASSDRLSGNTIYF,TGTGCCAGCTCAGACAGGCTCTCTGGAAACACCATATATTTT
TRBV5-1,TRBD1,TRBJ1-1,-,CASSFHSGTGVLNTEAFF,TGCGCCAGCAGCTTTCATTCCGGGACAGGGGTTTTGAACACTGAAGCTTTCTTT
TRBV28,-,TRBJ1-4,few,CASSGPGSSAPTNEKLFF,TGTGCCAGCAGTGGTCCCGGGAGCTCGGCTCCAACTAATGAAAAACTGTTTTTT
TRBV5-1,-,TRBJ2-6,-,CASSLEGSSGANVLTF,TGCGCCAGCAGTTTAGAGGGCAGCTCTGGGGCCAACGTCCTGACTTTC
TRBV5-1,-,TRBJ1-4,-,CASSLGESGEKLFF,TGCGCCAGCAGCTTGGGGGAGAGCGGAGAAAAACTGTTTTTT
TRBV12-3/TRBV12-4,-,TRBJ1-3,-,CASSNLRGNTIYF,TGTGCCAGCAGTAACTTACGTGGAAACACCATATATTTT
TRBV5-1,-,TRBJ1-2,-,CASIRGYTF,TGCGCCAGCATCCGTGGCTACACCTTC
TRBV5-4,-,TRBJ1-2,-,CASSPQTGANYGYTF,TGTGCCAGCAGCCCCCAGACCGGAGCTAACTATGGCTACACCTTC
TRBV28,-,TRBJ2-2,-,CASSLNTGELFF,TGTGCCAGCAGTCTTAACACCGGGGAGCTGTTTTTT
TRBV25-1,TRBD1,TRBJ2-7,-,CASSVDRGAYEQYF,TGTGCCAGCAGTGTGGACAGGGGGGCCTACGAGCAGTACTTC
TRBV7-9,-,TRBJ2-2,-,CASSLLAVDGELFF,TGTGCCAGCAGCTTACTGGCAGTCGACGGGGAGCTGTTTTTT
TRBV5-5,-,TRBJ2-4,-,CASSFRGEGNIQYF,TGTGCCAGCAGCTTTCGGGGAGAGGGAAACATTCAGTACTTC
TRBV6-6,TRBD1,TRBJ2-3,few,CASSYPQGARDTQYF,TGTGCCAGCAGTTACCCTCAGGGGGCGCGAGATACGCAGTATTTT
TRBV9,-,TRBJ1-5,-,CASSAEGHSDQPQHF,TGTGCCAGCAGCGCCGAGGGACATTCGGACCAGCCCCAGCATTTT
TRBV27,TRBD1,TRBJ1-4,once,CASSHRDRDEKLFF,TGTGCCAGCAGCCACCGGGACAGGGATGAAAAACTGTTTTTT
TRBV28,TRBD1,TRBJ1-2,-,CASSLGAGGPNYGYTF,TGTGCCAGCAGTTTGGGAGCAGGGGGGCCCAACTATGGCTACACCTTC
TRBV2,-,TRBJ2-5,few,CARQGPETQYF,TGTGCCAGACAGGGTCCAGAGACCCAGTACTTC
TRBV5-5,TRBD1,TRBJ1-6,-,CASSLAPDRDSPLHF,TGTGCCAGCAGCTTGGCTCCGGACAGGGATTCACCCCTCCACTTT
TRBV30,-,TRBJ1-1,-,CAWGPYGGLGTEAFF,TGTGCCTGGGGGCCCTACGGGGGGCTCGGCACTGAAGCTTTCTTT
TRBV6-5,TRBD1,TRBJ1-5,once,CASTSGDRVYQPQHF,TGTGCCAGCACCTCGGGGGACAGGGTCTATCAGCCCCAGCATTTT
TRBV10-3,TRBD2,TRBJ2-4,-,CAISEPASGAKNIQYF,TGTGCCATCAGTGAACCAGCTAGCGGTGCCAAAAACATTCAGTACTTC
TRBV11-1,-,TRBJ2-1,-,CASSFSNEQFF,TGTGCCAGCAGCTTCAGTAATGAGCAGTTCTTC
TRBV5-1,TRBD2,TRBJ2-5,-,CASSSGLLPETQYF,TGCGCCAGCAGCTCGGGACTACTCCCTGAGACCCAGTACTTC
TRBV19,TRBD2,TRBJ2-7,-,CASSITGLAGYEQYF,TGTGCCAGTAGTATAACTGGACTAGCGGGGTACGAGCAGTACTTC
TRBV23-1,-,TRBJ1-1,-,CASSQSDRNTEAFF,TGCGCCAGCAGTCAATCTGACAGGAACACTGAAGCTTTCTTT
TRBV6-5,TRBD1,TRBJ1-2,-,CASTRQGAGYTF,TGTGCCAGCACCAGACAGGGGGCAGGCTACACCTTC
TRBV3-1/TRBV3-2,-,TRBJ1-6,-,CASSQDRGNSPLHF,TGTGCCAGCAGCCAAGATCGGGGAAATTCACCCCTCCACTTT
TRBV12-5,-,TRBJ1-1,few,CASGLAGNTEAFF,TGTGCTAGTGGTTTGGCAGGGAACACTGAAGCTTTCTTT
TRBV7-8,TRBD1,TRBJ2-1,-,CASSLEGFGTGPNEQFF,TGTGCCAGCAGCTTAGAGGGGTTTGGGACAGGGCCGAATGAGCAGTTCTTC
TRBV7-9,-,TRBJ1-2,-,CASSFSRRPNYGYTF,TGTGCCAGCAGCTTCTCGCGGCGTCCTAACTATGGCTACACCTTC
TRBV7-2,TRBD2,TRBJ2-5,-,CASSSGGMETQYF,TGTGCCAGCAGCTCCGGGGGGATGGAGACCCAGTACTTC
TRBV30,TRBD2,TRBJ2-1,-,CAGSGTYNEQFF,TGTGCCGGTAGCGGGACCTACAATGAGCAGTTCTTC
TRBV3-1/TRBV3-2,-,TRBJ1-3,-,CASSQVPGQGGNTIYF,TGTGCCAGCAGCCAAGTCCCGGGACAAGGTGGAAACACCATATATTTT
TRBV5-1,TRBD1,TRBJ2-5,-,CASSLVAGGIQETQYF,TGCGCCAGCAGCTTGGTGGCAGGGGGTATCCAAGAGACCCAGTACTTC
TRBV4-1,TRBD2,TRBJ2-1,-,CASSQVGTSGTYNEQFF,TGCGCCAGCAGCCAAGTAGGAACTAGCGGTACCTACAATGAGCAGTTCTTC
TRBV7-9,TRBD1,TRBJ1-5,-,CASSSSRQGAFNQPQHF,TGTGCCAGCAGCTCTTCTAGACAGGGGGCCTTTAATCAGCCCCAGCATTTT
TRBV13,-,TRBJ1-2,-,CASSLGLTGQAYGYTF,TGTGCCAGCAGCTTAGGCCTAACCGGCCAGGCTTATGGCTACACCTTC
TRBV5-1,-,TRBJ2-3,-,CASSLEAGTDTQYF,TGCGCCAGCAGCTTGGAGGCGGGCACAGATACGCAGTATTTT
TRBV3-1/TRBV3-2,TRBD1,TRBJ2-5,-,CASSQRDRQETQYF,TGTGCCAGCAGCCAAAGGGACAGACAAGAGACCCAGTACTTC
TRBV5-1,-,TRBJ1-5,few,CASSLGLGGSNQPQHF,TGCGCCAGCAGCTTGGGTTTAGGGGGAAGCAATCAGCCCCAGCATTTT
TRBV6-2/TRBV6-3,TRBD2,TRBJ2-7,-,CASSYPLVAGVYEQYF,TGTGCCAGCAGTTACCCGTTGGTGGCGGGAGTTTACGAGCAGTACTTC
TRBV29-1,-,TRBJ2-2,-,CSGGPNTGELFF,TGCAGCGGAGGGCCGAACACCGGGGAGCTGTTTTTT
TRBV18,-,TRBJ1-4,-,CASSPFNAPGEKLFF,TGTGCCAGCTCACCATTCAACGCACCGGGGGAAAAACTGTTTTTT
TRBV7-9,-,TRBJ2-5,-,CASTYAGAQETQYF,TGTGCCAGCACCTATGCTGGGGCCCAAGAGACCCAGTACTTC
TRBV7-8,-,TRBJ1-1,-,CASSLTGSTEAFF,TGTGCCAGCAGCTTAACGGGAAGCACTGAAGCTTTCTTT